Following are 21 T cell receptor beta chains from one sample sequenced in a study of metastatic and nonmetastatic thyroid tumors. TCRdb reprocessed the PCR reads using MiXCR. The sample consists of about 70,000 clones, roughly a sixth of them appearing once. All patients reached thyroid surgery having received no treatment beforehand. Sequencing was carried out using blood. Every receptor here comes from a female donor with papillary thyroid cancer or a benign thyroid nodule (not recorded which). Some clones in this sample may be carry-over from other donors' samples.

This clone turned up a few times. The chain combines TRBV28 with TRBJ2-7, with 15 nucleotides matching TRBD2. With V trimmed by 4 bases and J by 1 base, 14 bases remained unmatched. This CDR3 spans 20 amino acids. Germline V CDR1 and CDR2: MDHEN, SYDVKM. The CDR3 nucleotides read TGTGCCAGCAGTTCGCTAACCCCCGGGACTAGCGGGAGGCATTCCTACGAGCAGTACTTC. Translating gives CASSSLTPGTSGRHSYEQYF.

This clone was counted a few times. A junction end diverges from the germline sequence, so it may reflect a read error. The chain joins TRBV12-3 or TRBV12-4 to TRBJ2-1; 8 positions match TRBD2. The CDR3 runs 15 residues. The CDR3 loop is CASSLAGPSYNEQFF. The CDR3 DNA is TGTGCCAGCAGTCTAGCGGGTCCCTCCTACAATGAGCAGTTCTTC.

This clone appeared many times. V is TRBV7-9 and J is TRBJ2-5; D is unresolved. Germline CDR1 reads SEHNR; CDR2 reads FQNEAQ (reference sequence). The CDR3 has 14 residues. Trimming left V 5 bases short and J 0 bases short, with 10 bases between. This CDR3 reads CASSPPENQETQYF. CDR3 sequence (DNA): TGTGCCAGCAGCCCGCCTGAGAACCAAGAGACCCAGTACTTC.

This clone was seen at least ten times. The chain recombines TRBV20-1 with TRBJ2-7, with 14 bases matching TRBD2. Looked up from germline, CDR1 is DFQATT and CDR2 is SNEGSKA (reference sequence). This CDR3 spans 15 amino acids. Losses at the gene ends were 3 bases for V and 3 bases for J; bases not matched to a gene: 4. As DNA, the CDR3 is TGCAGTGCTAGGCCGACTAGCGGGAGGGACTACGAGCAGTACTTC. It specifies CSARPTSGRDYEQYF.

In its sample, this clone was seen many times. The rearrangement links TRBV29-1 to TRBJ1-2; 8 bases align to TRBD1. Per germline, CDR1 SQVTM and CDR2 ANQGSEA. This CDR3 comprises 11 residues. Trimming removed 6 bases from V and 6 bases from J; junction bases left unmatched: 3. The DNA for the CDR3 is TGCAGCGTCGTGGACAGGGATGGCTACACCTTC. This codes for CSVVDRDGYTF.

This clone was detected ten times or more. The rearrangement joins TRBV12-5 to TRBJ2-3; D remains unclear. CDR1 and CDR2 (germline): LGHNT, FRNRAP. This CDR3 is 17 amino acids long. V shed 1 base and J shed 2 bases, with 16 bases lying between them. CDR3 amino acids: CASGLDLASRYTDTQYF. CDR3 bases: TGTGCTAGTGGTTTGGACCTCGCCTCTCGATACACAGATACGCAGTATTTT.

The chain recombines TRBV20-1 with TRBJ2-1; possible D gene TRBD2, 5 bases. With 3 bases removed from V and 0 bases from J, the gap between germline ends came to 12 bases. CDR3 length: 15 amino acids. Germline V gene lookup returns CDR1 DFQATT and CDR2 SNEGSKA (reference sequence). CDR3 in amino acids: CSASTGVSSYNEQFF. The CDR3, as DNA: TGCAGTGCTAGCACCGGGGTGAGCTCCTACAATGAGCAGTTCTTC.

This clone was seen ten or more times. The chain combines TRBV7-8 with TRBJ1-3; D not resolved. The CDR3 runs 17 residues. Germline V CDR1 and CDR2: SGHVS, FQNEAQ. Trimming pared 4 bases from V and 1 base from J, leaving 17 bases between. The CDR3 here is CASSSWGGPTSGNTIYF. The DNA for the CDR3 is TGTGCCAGCAGCTCCTGGGGAGGGCCCACATCTGGAAACACCATATATTTT.

The sample holds many counts of this clone. The chain carries TRBV5-1 and TRBJ1-4; tentative D call: TRBD1 (6 bases). Germline V gene sequence: CDR1 SGHRS, CDR2 YFSETQ. Trimming shortened V by 5 bases and J by 8 bases, and 16 bases separated the two germline ends. The CDR3 sequence is 14 residues long. In DNA, the CDR3 is TGCGCCAGCAGTACAGGGACCGCAGGGGAAAAACTGTTTTTT. Encoded protein: CASSTGTAGEKLFF. The full variable domain, with the rest looked up from reference TRBV5-1 and TRBJ1-4, is KAGVTQTPRYLIKTRGQQVTLSCSPISGHRSVSWYQQTPGQGLQFLFEYFSETQRNKGNFPGRFSGRQFSNSRSEMNVSTLELGDSALYLCASSTGTAGEKLFFGSGTQLSVL.

This clone was detected only a few times. The conserved phenylalanine or tryptophan normally closing the CDR3 is absent here, so this likely arose from a read error. The limits of the CDR3 on the DNA are not certain, so only TCRdb's listed CDR3 is given. The chain is built from TRBV2 and TRBJ2-3; the table names TRBD2, a call not compared with the DNA. The germline CDR1 and CDR2 sequences are SNHLY and FYNNEI. The CDR3 is 9 residues long, ends included. The CDR3 reads CASSEGTSG.

The chain links TRBV11-2 to TRBJ2-3; 7 positions match TRBD1. This CDR3 is built from 16 residues. Germline loops: CDR1 SGHAT, CDR2 FQNNGV. Unmatched junction bases numbered 15, after V lost 5 bases and J lost 7 bases. CDR3 sequence (DNA): TGTGCCAGCAGCAAGGAAACAGGGGTGTTAGCATATACGCAGTATTTT. Amino acid sequence: CASSKETGVLAYTQYF.

The rearrangement links TRBV20-1 to TRBJ2-1; no clear D. V lost 6 bases and J lost 7, with 19 bases in between. The CDR3 runs 14 residues. Germline CDR1 DFQATT, CDR2 SNEGSKA (reference sequence). The CDR3 nucleotides are TGCAGTGCAAAACCCGAGAAGGACGAGAATGAGCAGTTCTTC. Translated: CSAKPEKDENEQFF.

This clone was detected ten times or more. V usage is TRBV20-1 and J usage is TRBJ1-1; TRBD1 is a possible D gene (5 bases). Germline lookup yields CDR1 DFQATT and CDR2 SNEGSKA (reference sequence). The CDR3 loop spans 13 amino acids. V gave up 3 bases and J gave up 0 bases, with 8 bases separating them. CDR3 region: CSARGRVNTEAFF. DNA for the CDR3: TGCAGTGCTAGGGGACGGGTGAACACTGAAGCTTTCTTT.

This clone showed up many times. The rearrangement joins TRBV9 to TRBJ1-2; unclear D gene. V lost 0 bases and J lost 1, with 1 base in between. The germline V gene encodes CDR1 SGDLS and CDR2 YYNGEE. This CDR3 has 12 residues. The CDR3 DNA follows: TGTGCCAGCAGCGTAGATAACTATGGCTACACCTTC. It encodes CASSVDNYGYTF.

This rearrangement joins TRBV5-4 to TRBJ1-1; possible D gene TRBD1, 5 bases. Looked up from germline, CDR1 is SGHNT and CDR2 is YYREEE (reference sequence). The CDR3 loop spans 14 amino acids. V was pared by 0 bases and J by 2 bases, with 8 bases between. The CDR3 spells CASSLERGNTEAFF. CDR3 coding DNA: TGTGCCAGCAGCTTGGAGAGGGGAAACACTGAAGCTTTCTTT.

In its sample, this clone was seen a few times. The rearrangement joins TRBV24-1 to TRBJ2-7; D gene uncertain. Germline CDR1 KGHDR, CDR2 SFDVKD. Trimming removed 0 bases at V and 4 bases at J, with 9 bases between. CDR3 size: 14 residues. The CDR3 DNA sequence: TGTGCCACCAGTGATTTGTACCCCAAATACGAGCAGTACTTC. The encoded protein is CATSDLYPKYEQYF.

This clone occurred many times. The chain joins TRBV18 to TRBJ2-1; D remains ambiguous. The V gene lost 3 bases and the J gene lost 9 bases, with 12 bases spanning the gap. This CDR3 is 13 amino acids long. From germline, CDR1 is KGHSH and CDR2 LQKENI. The CDR3: CASSPDSRIEQFF. For the CDR3, the DNA is TGTGCCAGCTCACCGGATAGTCGGATTGAGCAGTTCTTC. Supplemented by reference TRBV18 and TRBJ2-1, the full variable domain reads NAGVMQNPRHLVRRRGQEARLRCSPMKGHSHVYWYRQLPEEGLKFMVYLQKENIIDESGMPKERFSAEFPKEGPSILRIQQVVRGDSAAYFCASSPDSRIEQFFGPGTRLTVL.

This clone has only a few counts. The chain joins TRBV6-1 to TRBJ1-3, with a tentative D call TRBD1 (6 bases). Per germline, CDR1 MNHNS and CDR2 SASEGT. This CDR3 region has 15 residues. V was trimmed by 5 bases and J by 0 bases, leaving 11 bases between them. The CDR3 DNA is TGTGCCAGCAGTTTAAGGGACAACTCTGGAAACACCATATATTTT. Translating it yields CASSLRDNSGNTIYF.

This clone was seen repeatedly, ten times or more. The J gene is TRBJ2-1, the V gene TRBV4-1; 10 nucleotides agree with TRBD2. The germline CDR1 and CDR2 sequences are MGHRA and YSYEKL. J was trimmed by 8 bases and V by 7 bases; bases with no gene match: 14. The CDR3 is 16 residues long. The CDR3 region has the DNA TGCGCCAGCACAAAAAGGGTACTAGCGGGAAGCGATGAGCAGTTCTTC. It is translated as CASTKRVLAGSDEQFF.

Here the CDR3 DNA reads TGTGCCAGCAGCTTAGAGGCAGTGAACACTGAAGCTTTCTTT. Protein sequence: CASSLEAVNTEAFF. The chain links TRBV7-6 to TRBJ1-1; no clear D. This CDR3 spans 14 amino acids. Trimming removed 1 base from V and 0 bases from J, with 6 bases in between. The germline V gene encodes CDR1 SGHVS and CDR2 FNYEAQ.

In its sample, this clone was seen many times. This chain connects TRBV20-1 to TRBJ1-2, with D perhaps TRBD1 (6 bases). Germline CDR1 is DFQATT and CDR2 is SNEGSKA (reference sequence). The V end lost 0 bases, the J end lost 8 bases, and 13 bases lay between the germline ends. CDR3 size: 13 residues. The CDR3 sequence is CSAREQGLQGYTF. The CDR3 bases are TGCAGTGCTAGAGAACAGGGTCTACAAGGCTACACCTTC.